A selection of T cell receptor beta chains follows, all from one sample in a study of T cell changes during pregnancy in multiple sclerosis. Using immunoSEQ multiplex PCR, the repertoire was profiled, and TCRdb retains in-frame clones only, with some absent. The data show roughly 70,000 clones, 90% seen once. This material consisted of peripheral blood, taken in the third trimester of pregnancy. All receptors derive from a female donor with multiple sclerosis, enrolled in a pregnancy study. CDR3s include the opening cysteine and the closing phenylalanine or tryptophan. A D gene is named only where the DNA matches it firmly. Part of the rows lack a size; the others show once, few, many or a class for expanded clones.

J gene,V gene,D gene,clone size,CDR3 DNA,CDR3 protein
TRBJ1-1,TRBV19,NA,NA,TGTGCCAGTAAGGGACGTTGGGGGCTCGAGTGGGACACTGAAGCTTTCTTT,CASKGRWGLEWDTEAFF
TRBJ1-4,TRBV7-2,TRBD1,NA,TGTGCCAGCAGCTTAGACGGGACAGGGTCGGAAAAACTGTTTTTT,CASSLDGTGSEKLFF
TRBJ1-1,TRBV29-1,TRBD1,NA,TGCAGCGTTGAAGCCGGTGTCGTAGTGGGACAGGGGGTTTTGAACACTGAAGCTTTCTTT,CSVEAGVVVGQGVLNTEAFF
TRBJ1-5,TRBV6-5,TRBD1,NA,TGTGCCAGCAGAGCAGGGGGCCGCAATCAGCCCCAGCATTTT,CASRAGGRNQPQHF
TRBJ1-6,TRBV4-3,NA,few,TGCGCCAGCAGCCAAAACCCGACCTTGACTGTTTCACCCCTCCACTTT,CASSQNPTLTVSPLHF
TRBJ1-1,TRBV10-3,NA,NA,TGTGCCATCAGTGATGACAGGAACACTGAAGCTTTCTTT,CAISDDRNTEAFF
TRBJ2-7,TRBV5-6,NA,NA,TGTGCCAGCAGCTTGGGACTAGGGGCACCCTACGAGCAGTACTTC,CASSLGLGAPYEQYF
TRBJ2-2,TRBV7-2,NA,NA,TGTGCCAGCAGCTTAGGTCTAAGCACGGTGAACACCGGGGAGCTGTTTTTT,CASSLGLSTVNTGELFF
TRBJ1-1,TRBV6-5,TRBD1,NA,TGTGCCAGCAGTTACCGACAGGGCGGAGACACTGAAGCTTTCTTT,CASSYRQGGDTEAFF
TRBJ1-1,TRBV27,NA,NA,TGTGCCAGCAGAACGAATAACAGGGCCACTGAAGCTTTCTTT,CASRTNNRATEAFF
TRBJ1-2,TRBV29-1,NA,few,TGCAGCGCTACAGCAGATAACTATGGCTACACCTTC,CSATADNYGYTF
TRBJ2-5,TRBV5-1,TRBD2,NA,TGCGCCAGCAGCTTGGCGGGACTAGCGGGAGGTGAGACCCAGTACTTC,CASSLAGLAGGETQYF
TRBJ2-1,TRBV4-2,TRBD2,NA,TGTGCCAGCAGCCAAGGGGAGGGTATCTATGAGCAGTTCTTC,CASSQGEGIYEQFF
TRBJ2-7,TRBV4-1,NA,NA,TGCGCCAGCAGCCCAGGGGAGGGGACTTCCTACGAGCAGTACTTC,CASSPGEGTSYEQYF
TRBJ2-2,TRBV7-2,TRBD2,NA,TGTGCCAGCAGCGCGATGGGACTAATAGCCGGGGAGCTGTTTTTT,CASSAMGLIAGELFF
TRBJ2-3,TRBV6-4,NA,NA,TGTGCCAGCCGCCCCCGGTCGGGGGCAGATACGCAGTATTTT,CASRPRSGADTQYF
TRBJ1-1,TRBV29-1,NA,once,TGCAGCGTTGGTCGTTTCCCGAACACTGAAGCTTTCTTT,CSVGRFPNTEAFF
TRBJ1-2,TRBV9,NA,NA,TGTGCCAGCAGCCTTGTAACAGGGATCGGCTACACCTTC,CASSLVTGIGYTF
TRBJ2-1,TRBV10-1,NA,NA,TGCGCCAGCAGCCTACAGGGGCGGGGATGGAATGAGCAGTTCTTC,CASSLQGRGWNEQFF
TRBJ1-4,TRBV27,TRBD1,NA,TGTGCCAGCAGTCTCGGACAGGCAACTAATGAAAAACTGTTTTTT,CASSLGQATNEKLFF
TRBJ1-3,TRBV7-9,TRBD1,NA,TGTGCCAGCAGTCCAACAGGGGCACTAGGAAACACCATATATTTT,CASSPTGALGNTIYF
TRBJ2-7,TRBV7-9,NA,NA,TGTGCCAGCAGCTCAACGAGTAGCTCCTACGAGCAGTACTTC,CASSSTSSSYEQYF
TRBJ1-1,TRBV18,NA,NA,TGTGCCAGCTCACTCCCACAGGCTCACACTGAAGCTTTCTTT,CASSLPQAHTEAFF
TRBJ1-1,TRBV19,NA,few,TGTGCCAGTAGTATTTACCCGACAGAGAACACTGAAGCTTTCTTT,CASSIYPTENTEAFF
TRBJ1-4,TRBV30,TRBD1,NA,TGTGCCTGGGCCCCGGACAGGGTAAATGAAAAACTGTTTTTT,CAWAPDRVNEKLFF
TRBJ1-3,TRBV6-1,TRBD1,NA,TGTGCCAGCAGTGGACAGGGCTCTGGAAACACCATATATTTT,CASSGQGSGNTIYF